A selection of T cell receptor beta chains follows, all from one sample in a study of blood T cell repertoires in COVID-19. The method was immunoSEQ multiplex PCR; TCRdb's version includes in-frame clones alone and lacks a portion of them. The data contain 85,000 to 95,000 clones, around 86% of them singletons. The sample comprised peripheral blood. These receptors were taken from a woman older than 75 with acute or convalescent COVID-19. The CDR3 runs from the conserved cysteine through the conserved F or W.

v_gene,len,j_gene,CDR3aa
TRBV5-1,17,TRBJ2-6,CASSLYPTSSGANVLTF
TRBV7-8,12,TRBJ2-1,CASSPPSNEQFF
TRBV15,13,TRBJ1-2,CATSRGGDSGYTF
TRBV5-6,15,TRBJ1-5,CASSLGQISNQPQHF
TRBV12-5,13,TRBJ1-1,CASGLQGGTEAFF
TRBV18,16,TRBJ2-3,CASSPRLAGATDTQYF
TRBV5-1,15,TRBJ2-7,CASSLVGQLSYEQYF
TRBV2,14,TRBJ1-1,CASGEGSRGTEAFF
TRBV5-1,14,TRBJ1-5,CASSLEGDGQPQHF
TRBV28,15,TRBJ1-4,CASSREGAHNEKLFF
TRBV12-5,15,TRBJ1-1,CASGLVLGQLTEAFF
TRBV7-9,14,TRBJ2-3,CASSISGSSDTQYF
TRBV4-1,18,TRBJ2-1,CASSQDLTSGGTRNEQFF
TRBV25-1,17,TRBJ2-5,CASSEISPGGRVETQYF
TRBV18,13,TRBJ2-7,CASSQETGNEQYF
TRBV6-2/TRBV6-3,16,TRBJ2-6,CASSYSPGTGANVLTF
TRBV19,14,TRBJ1-2,CASSIGRADYGYTF
TRBV9,15,TRBJ2-7,CASSSGADPFYEQYF
TRBV12-3/TRBV12-4,11,TRBJ1-2,CASSFGYGYTF
TRBV24-1,14,TRBJ2-3,CATSDSGRGDTQYF
TRBV7-9,15,TRBJ2-1,CASSLAHGLATEQFF
TRBV5-1,14,TRBJ1-2,CASSWQTGADGYTF
TRBV28,12,TRBJ2-3,CASTVFPDTQYF
TRBV10-3,11,TRBJ2-5,CASGGGETQYF
TRBV6-2/TRBV6-3,15,TRBJ2-1,CASSPRTSGYNEQFF
TRBV5-6,14,TRBJ1-2,CASSRLQNNYGYTF
TRBV5-1,13,TRBJ1-2,CASSLEVDSGYTF
TRBV18,14,TRBJ2-7,CASSPYRGANEQYF
TRBV2,19,TRBJ1-2,CASSPIYYPGTGGYYGYTF
TRBV5-1,14,TRBJ1-2,CASSQDSEAYGYTF
TRBV10-3,14,TRBJ2-1,CAISDALAGDEQFF
TRBV19,18,TRBJ2-1,CASSISTGGAGLLNEQFF
TRBV19,16,TRBJ2-1,CASSRQGLAGINEQFF
TRBV5-8,14,TRBJ1-1,CASSPRTANTEAFF
TRBV5-1,15,TRBJ1-2,CASSFGGLANYGYTF